The 6 T cell receptor beta chains below come from one sample, sequenced in a study of T cells in Graves' hyperthyroidism and ophthalmopathy. RNA transcripts gave rise to amplified TCR beta CDR3 regions. The HTBI set primed first-round TCR CDR3 RT-PCR. A single record per CDR3 protein comes from TCRdb applying MiXCR to the multiplex PCR reads. The table records under 800,000 distinct CDR3 sequences, 12% to 15% of them present only once. The sequenced material came from blood. Receptors originate from a woman younger than 30 with Graves' hyperthyroidism.

This clonotype was counted ten times or more. CDR3 loop: CASSSSASGELFF. The CDR3 nucleotides read TGTGCCAGCAGCTCCTCAGCAAGCGGGGAGCTGTTTTTT. The V and J genes are TRBV11-2 and TRBJ2-2; no firm D call. V lost 4 bases to trimming and J lost 7 bases, with 10 bases between them. Germline V gene sequence: CDR1 SGHAT, CDR2 FQNNGV. CDR3 length equals 13 residues.

In this sample, this clonotype turned up once. V and J are TRBV7-9 and TRBJ1-5; D is unclear. CDR3 length: 11 residues. The germline gives CDR1 SEHNR, CDR2 FQNEAQ (reference sequence). Trimming removed 1 base from V and 11 bases from J, with 6 bases in between. The CDR3 sequence: CASSLGAAQHF. The CDR3 DNA reads as TGTGCCAGCAGCTTAGGGGCAGCCCAGCATTTT. The whole variable domain, remainder taken from reference TRBV7-9 and TRBJ1-5, is DTGVSQNPRHKITKRGQNVTFRCDPISEHNRLYWYRQTLGQGPEFLTYFQNEAQLEKSRLLSDRFSAERPKGSFSTLEIQRTEQGDSAMYLCASSLGAAQHFGDGTRLSIL.

This clonotype was recorded at least ten times. The V and J genes are TRBV11-2 and TRBJ2-1, with 8 bases lining up with TRBD2. With V trimmed by 4 bases and J by 10 bases, 15 bases remained unmatched. The germline gives CDR1 SGHAT, CDR2 FQNNGV. This CDR3 comprises 16 residues. The CDR3 coding sequence is TGTGCCAGCAGCTCCCCCTGGGGCGGGAGGCTCAGAGAGCAGTTCTTC. This translates into CASSSPWGGRLREQFF.

This clonotype was observed a handful of times. The chain uses TRBV30 and TRBJ1-4, with 8 bases fitting TRBD1. The CDR3 runs 14 residues. Germline V CDR1 and CDR2: GTSNPN, SVGIG (reference sequence). Trimming at V came to 4 bases and at J to 7 bases, leaving 8 bases not matched to a gene. In DNA, the CDR3 is TGTGCCTGGATTCCGGACAGGGCGGCTGAAAAACTGTTTTTT. It yields the protein CAWIPDRAAEKLFF.

This clonotype was counted many times. V usage is TRBV28 and J usage is TRBJ1-2; possibly TRBD1 for D (6 bases). Trimming shortened V by 5 bases and J by 2 bases, and 18 bases separated the two germline ends. Germline loops: CDR1 MDHEN, CDR2 SYDVKM. This CDR3 comprises 16 residues. The CDR3 reads CASSARGKQGNYGYTF. CDR3 nucleotide sequence: TGTGCCAGCAGTGCAAGGGGTAAACAGGGAAACTATGGCTACACCTTC.

At least ten counts were recorded for this clonotype. The V gene is TRBV28, the J gene TRBJ2-1; TRBD1 aligns across 7 bases. The V gene's germline CDR1 is MDHEN and CDR2 SYDVKM. This CDR3 is built from 14 residues. Losses at the gene ends were 6 bases for V and 3 bases for J; bases not matched to a gene: 5. The CDR3 DNA sequence: TGTGCCAGCAGATCCGGGACAGACTACAATGAGCAGTTCTTC. This translates into CASRSGTDYNEQFF.